This T cell receptor (beta chain) stems from a study of human T cells and chemical hapten exposure. This clonotype was picked up many times. Germline CDR1 and CDR2: LGHDT and YNNKEL (reference sequence). This CDR3 contains 15 residues. V was clipped by 11 bases and J by 0 bases; unmatched bases: 11. TCRdb processed the RACE reads anew with MiXCR; each CDR3 protein has one entry. The sample holds over 100,000 distinct CDR3 sequences; 9% to 9.5% are singletons and the top ten take around 3%. Time point of the sample: patch test 2, 6 weeks after DPC sensitization. Treatment denoted: therapeutic diphenylcyclopropenone sensitization with weekly scalp DPC.

The input for sequencing was whole blood, taken in connection with sensitization to the hapten diphenylcyclopropenone (DPC). The receptor was derived from a woman in her 40s with alopecia areata. Some clones in this sample may be carry-over from other donors' samples. The V call is TRBV3-1, the J call TRBJ2-7; 9 bases agree with TRBD1. CDR3 residues: CACGEEGQGSYEQYF. The CDR3 nucleotides read TGTGCCTGCGGGGAGGAGGGACAGGGCTCCTACGAGCAGTACTTC.